These 16 T cell receptor beta chains were sequenced from one sample in a study of blood T cells in healthy people across ages. Alongside a J-beta primer mix, a sample-barcoded 5' primer served in a second PCR lasting 7 to 11 cycles. TCRdb reprocessed the 5' RACE reads with MiXCR, giving one entry per CDR3 protein. The table has 1 million to 1.2 million distinct CDR3 sequences, less than 45% seen once. The sample was blood. Every receptor here comes from a man younger than 35 in good health.

The chain links TRBV6-5 to TRBJ2-5; unclear D gene. CDR3 length: 15 amino acids. Trimming removed 3 bases at V and 11 bases at J, with 22 bases between. Germline assignment: CDR1 MNHEY and CDR2 SVGAGI. CDR3 in DNA: TGTGCCAGCAGTTATAGACGAGCTGTATACAATGAGCAGTACTTC. This translates into CASSYRRAVYNEQYF.

This clonotype was observed a few times. The chain employs TRBV20-1 and TRBJ2-5; TRBD1 matches at 9 bases. The CDR3 spans 14 residues. From germline, CDR1 is DFQATT and CDR2 SNEGSKA (reference sequence). Trimming took 2 bases from V and 5 from J; bases not matched to a gene: 6. This CDR3 is CSARLDRGGETQYF. Written as DNA, the CDR3 is TGCAGTGCTAGACTGGACAGGGGAGGGGAGACCCAGTACTTC.

V gene TRBV20-1 combines with J gene TRBJ2-4, with D maybe TRBD2 (7 bases). Trimming stripped 2 bases from V and 4 bases from J, with 9 bases between. Germline CDR1 and CDR2: DFQATT and SNEGSKA (reference sequence). This CDR3 region has 13 residues. The CDR3 DNA follows: TGCAGTGCTAGAAGGGGGGGAAAAAACATTCAGTACTTC. Amino acids: CSARRGGKNIQYF.

V gene TRBV5-1 combines with J gene TRBJ2-1; D tentatively fits TRBD1 or TRBD2 (5 bases each). This CDR3 spans 14 amino acids. Trimming took off 3 bases at V and 13 bases at J, with 20 bases between the two ends. Germline V CDR1 and CDR2: SGHRS, YFSETQ. CDR3 sequence reads: CASSWGRNQETQFF. Here the CDR3 DNA reads TGCGCCAGCAGCTGGGGACGGAACCAAGAGACCCAGTTCTTC.

This clonotype has a handful of counts. The genes are TRBV6-6 and TRBJ1-1, with TRBD1 matching 7 bases. CDR1 is MNHNY, CDR2 SVGAGI, per germline (reference sequence). V shed 2 bases and J 11 bases; nucleotides not matched to a gene: 8. This CDR3 spans 13 amino acids. The CDR3: CASSYRPTGYAFF. The CDR3 DNA reads TGTGCCAGCAGTTACCGCCCGACAGGGTATGCTTTCTTT.

The chain couples TRBV4-2 to TRBJ1-1, with unresolved D. Trimming pared 0 bases from V and 4 bases from J, leaving 12 bases between. CDR1 is LGHNA, CDR2 YNFKEQ, per germline. The CDR3 has 15 amino acids. CDR3 coding DNA: TGTGCCAGCAGCCAAGATAGCCGGGGATTCACTGAAGCTTTCTTT. Encoded protein: CASSQDSRGFTEAFF.

CDR3 bases: TGTGCCAGCAGTGAACAGGGAACACCCTATGGCTACACCTTC. This translates into CASSEQGTPYGYTF. The V call is TRBV2, the J call TRBJ1-2; perhaps TRBD1 as D (5 bases). This CDR3 spans 14 amino acids. Germline lookup yields CDR1 SNHLY and CDR2 FYNNEI. Between the trimmed V and J ends, which lost 2 bases and 4 bases, there was a span of 11 bases.

This clonotype showed up many times. The chain has TRBV4-3 and TRBJ2-7; D is unclear. Trimming shortened V by 0 bases and J by 2 bases, and 8 bases separated the two germline ends. CDR1 is LGHNA and CDR2 is YSLEER in the germline V gene. The CDR3 is 14 residues long. As DNA, the CDR3 is TGCGCCAGCAGCCAAGATCCGGCGACCTACGAGCAGTACTTC. As protein: CASSQDPATYEQYF.

The chain combines TRBV5-1 with TRBJ2-3; TRBD2 agrees at 7 bases. The trim removed 9 bases at V and 1 base at J, leaving 11 bases unmatched. Germline assignment: CDR1 SGHRS and CDR2 YFSETQ. The CDR3 covers 15 residues. The CDR3 spells CATTRGSGGTDTQYF. CDR3 bases: TGCGCCACCACGCGTGGGAGCGGGGGCACAGATACGCAGTATTTT.

The chain uses TRBV29-1 and TRBJ1-1; 8 bases fit TRBD1. V shed 8 bases, J shed 0 bases, and the junction held 8 bases outside the gene matches. CDR3 length: 14 amino acids. From germline, CDR1 is SQVTM and CDR2 ANQGSEA. In DNA, the CDR3 is TGCAGCTTAATAACAGGGGGGGTGAACACTGAAGCTTTCTTT. Residues: CSLITGGVNTEAFF.

This clonotype was picked up a small number of times. The chain uses TRBV6-1 and TRBJ1-1; no clear D. CDR3 size: 15 residues. Trimming shortened V by 3 bases and J by 3 bases, and 14 bases separated the two germline ends. Germline CDR1 is MNHNS and CDR2 is SASEGT. The CDR3 spells CASSDNMADDTEAFF. The CDR3 nucleotides are TGTGCCAGCAGTGATAACATGGCTGACGACACTGAAGCTTTCTTT.

V is TRBV27 and J is TRBJ1-2; D gene ambiguous. The ends were cut back, 5 bases at V and 4 bases at J, with 11 bases in the middle. The germline gives CDR1 MNHEY, CDR2 SMNVEV (reference sequence). CDR3 length: 13 residues. The CDR3 DNA follows: TGTGCCAGCAGTACCAGCGGGGTCTATGGCTACACCTTC. As protein: CASSTSGVYGYTF.

This clonotype turned up a few times. V is TRBV20-1 and J is TRBJ1-4; 7 positions match TRBD1. V gave up 6 bases and J gave up 7 bases; unmatched junction bases: 5. Germline V gene lookup returns CDR1 DFQATT and CDR2 SNEGSKA (reference sequence). This CDR3 region has 12 residues. The CDR3 loop is CSAEDRLEKLFF. The CDR3 nucleotides read TGCAGTGCAGAGGACAGGCTTGAAAAACTGTTTTTT.

Details on this clonotype: Since a much larger clone is just one base distant, this may be a read error. The gene calls are TRBV9 and TRBJ2-5; no definite D call. The DNA end is a closer match to TRBJ2-1, so the J assignment may be wrong. Germline V gene lookup returns CDR1 SGDLS and CDR2 YYNGEE. There are 14 residues in the CDR3. CDR3 in amino acids: CASSPNADQETQFF. The CDR3 nucleotides read TGTGCCAGCAGCCCAAACGCAGACCAAGAGACCCAGTTCTTC.

V usage is TRBV28 and J usage is TRBJ2-7; 7 bases are shared with TRBD1. Germline lookup yields CDR1 MDHEN and CDR2 SYDVKM. The CDR3 extends over 15 amino acids. Trimming cost V 4 bases and J 7 bases; bases outside gene matches: 13. CDR3 loop: CASSSRDRNLLEQYF. For the CDR3, the DNA is TGTGCCAGCAGTTCCCGGGACAGAAATCTCCTGGAGCAGTACTTC.

Note on this clonotype: A read error may explain this, as a much larger clone is one base away. V and J are TRBV11-2 and TRBJ2-3; TRBD2 matches 7 bases. The CDR3 is 16 amino acids. J gave up 0 bases and V 0 bases, and 3 bases lay outside the gene matches. Germline assignment: CDR1 SGHAT and CDR2 FQNNGV. CDR3 protein: CASSLEPAGSTDTQYF. DNA of the CDR3: TGTGCCAGCAGCTTAGAACCAGCGGGGAGCACAGATACGCAGTATTTT.